This TCR beta chain was sequenced in a study of cytomegalovirus exposure and HLA in healthy donors. Study at large: Counted in an early data release were about 86 million unique TCRs from HLA-typed donors. Broader study findings: The investigators catalogued 150 to 200 TCR beta chains as cytomegalovirus-associated. Among TCR beta chains of equal frequency, HLA-associated ones were more clonally expanded in a later analysis.

It was with 60 Vbeta and 13 Jbeta primers that the PCR ran. Assay: immunoSEQ multiplex PCR; the TCRdb copy retains only in-frame clones and omits some. The sample records about 160,000 clones, 77% being singletons. V shed 5 bases and J shed 1 base, with 17 bases lying between them. The germline gives CDR1 SEHNR, CDR2 FQNEAQ (reference sequence). The CDR3 extends over 16 amino acids. On this clone itself: Its antigen remains unknown.

Sequenced input: PBMCs. The TCR originated in a woman in her twenties or thirties in good health and CMV-seronegative. The chain couples TRBV7-9 to TRBJ1-2; a possible D gene is TRBD1 (6 bases). This CDR3 is CASSETTGTLNYGYTF. The CDR3, as DNA: TGTGCCAGCAGCGAAACGACAGGAACCCTTAACTATGGCTACACCTTC.